The entry that follows covers one T cell receptor (beta chain) sequence. As yet, its antigen is unknown. Noted treatment: approximately nine-day PBMC culture with coronavirus spike peptide pools or control peptides (ViraFEST assay). The entry originates in a study of vaccination and CD4 T cells after COVID-19. The ends lost 4 bases at V and 5 bases at J; junction bases unmatched: 12. Looked up from germline, CDR1 is SGHNT and CDR2 is YYREEE (reference sequence). This CDR3 has 16 amino acids. The Oncomine TCR Beta short-read assay was applied to DNA of cultured CD4+ T cells. MiXCR was run by TCRdb on the PCR reads, yielding one entry per CDR3 protein. This sample has 10,000 to 15,000 distinct CDR3 sequences, with roughly 36% found just once.

Sequenced: cultured CD4+ T cells from blood. J is TRBJ2-5 and V is TRBV5-4; 9 bases are a match to TRBD1. The origin of this receptor is a human donor with COVID-19. The CDR3 is CASSNLETGGRETQYF. The CDR3 DNA follows: TGTGCCAGCAGCAATCTTGAGACAGGGGGTCGGGAGACCCAGTACTTC.